Sequencing of this TCR beta chain was carried out in a study of OX40 agonist ivuxolimab in advanced cancers. Study summary: Across the patients, intravenous ivuxolimab was delivered every 2 weeks at 0.01 to 10 mg/kg.

The cohort excluded patients with autoimmune disease history or systemic immunosuppression. The CDR3 totals 14 residues. Between the trimmed V and J ends, which lost 5 bases and 4 bases, there was a span of 14 bases. The germline V gene encodes CDR1 SGHTA and CDR2 FQGNSA. This table comes from immunoSEQ multiplex PCR, and its TCRdb copy is limited to in-frame clones, with some not included. The sample has about 100,000 clones, 75% to 95% seen once. Concerning this clone: Its antigen is still unknown.

Regarding the study as a whole: Low normalized clonal expansion also occurred in some nonresponding patients. Blood T cells, both CD4+ and CD8+, expanded clonally by week 6 at 0.1 to 3.0 mg/kg.

This specimen consisted of CD4+ or CD8+ T cells sorted from blood, obtained in a trial of the OX40 agonist ivuxolimab. This receptor was obtained from an adult with an advanced solid tumor such as melanoma, head and neck, liver or kidney cancer. The chain joins TRBV7-2 to TRBJ1-2; no reliable D call. CDR3 nucleotides: TGTGCCAGCAGCCCCCAACCGGGTTCCTATGGCTACACCTTC. Encoded protein: CASSPQPGSYGYTF. Using reference TRBV7-2 and TRBJ1-2 for the parts outside the CDR3, the full variable domain is GAGVSQSPSNKVTEKGKDVELRCDPISGHTALYWYRQSLGQGLEFLIYFQGNSAPDKSGLPSDRFSAERTGGSVSTLTIQRTQQEDSAVYLCASSPQPGSYGYTFGSGTRLTVV.